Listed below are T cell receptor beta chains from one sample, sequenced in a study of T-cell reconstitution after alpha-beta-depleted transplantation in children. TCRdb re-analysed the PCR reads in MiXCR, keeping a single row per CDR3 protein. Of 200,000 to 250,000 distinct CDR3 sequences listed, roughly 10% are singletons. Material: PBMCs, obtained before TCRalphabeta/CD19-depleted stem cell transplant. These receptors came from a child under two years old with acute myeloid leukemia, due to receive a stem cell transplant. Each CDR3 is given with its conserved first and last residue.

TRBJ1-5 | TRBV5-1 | CASSWDSLANQPQHF
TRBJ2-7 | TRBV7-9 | CASSLGTVGEQGQYF
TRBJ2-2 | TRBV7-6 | CASSVVTSGNPTGELFF
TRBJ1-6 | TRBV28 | CASSKTGRWSPLHF
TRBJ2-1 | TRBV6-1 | CASSGGRRNEQFF
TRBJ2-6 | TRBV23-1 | CASTLEGRVEGANVLTF
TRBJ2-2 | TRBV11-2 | CASSFPVGTGGELFF
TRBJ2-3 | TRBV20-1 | CSARGLTDTQYF
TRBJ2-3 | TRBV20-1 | CSALIAGGPGDTQYF
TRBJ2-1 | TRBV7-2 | CASSSRTGLNEQFF